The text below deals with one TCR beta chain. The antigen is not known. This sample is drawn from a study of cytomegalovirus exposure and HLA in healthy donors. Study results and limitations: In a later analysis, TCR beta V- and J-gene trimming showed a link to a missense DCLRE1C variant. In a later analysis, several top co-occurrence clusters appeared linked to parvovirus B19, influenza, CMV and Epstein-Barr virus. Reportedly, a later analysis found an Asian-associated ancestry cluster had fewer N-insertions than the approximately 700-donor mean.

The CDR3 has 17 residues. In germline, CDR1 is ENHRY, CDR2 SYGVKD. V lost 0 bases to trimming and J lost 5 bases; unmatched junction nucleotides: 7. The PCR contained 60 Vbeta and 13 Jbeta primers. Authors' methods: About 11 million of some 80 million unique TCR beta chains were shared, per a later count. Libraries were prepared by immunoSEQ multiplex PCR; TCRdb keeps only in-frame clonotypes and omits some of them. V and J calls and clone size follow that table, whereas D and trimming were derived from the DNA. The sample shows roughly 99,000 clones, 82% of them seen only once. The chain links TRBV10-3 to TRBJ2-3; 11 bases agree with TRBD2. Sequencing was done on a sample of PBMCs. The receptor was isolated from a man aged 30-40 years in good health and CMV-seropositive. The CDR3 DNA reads TGTGCCATCAGTGAGTCCACTAGCGGGGGAATAATAGATACGCAGTATTTT. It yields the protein CAISESTSGGIIDTQYF.